The T cell receptor beta chain described here comes from a study of CD8+CD57+ T cells in acquired aplastic anemia. Looking at the study overall: Sorted cells (CD4+ and CD8+) yielded DNA amounts that averaged approximately 3 ug. Study-wide results and limits: Patients did not significantly differ from controls in CD8+ Simpson's diversity.

A remark on this clonotype: Antigen: not known.

Selection for sequencing was limited to patients who had shown CD8+CD57+ cell expansion by flow cytometry. Germline loops: CDR1 SNHLY, CDR2 FYNNEI. The CDR3 extends over 18 amino acids. Germline trimming cut 8 bases from V and 4 bases from J; bases unmatched to any gene: 15. Genomic DNA, serving as template, underwent TCR beta VDJ and CDR3 profiling. TCRdb re-analysed the reads in MiXCR, keeping a single row per CDR3 protein. Among 150,000 to 200,000 distinct CDR3 sequences, around 48% were seen once, and the ten largest hold 0.85% to 1.3%. This receptor was obtained from a human donor with aplastic anemia. Sequencing was performed on sorted CD4+, CD8+, or CD8+CD57+ T cells (not recorded which) from PBMCs. The chain couples TRBV2 to TRBJ2-6; 9 nucleotides align to TRBD1. The CDR3: CASSPAGTGRIGANVLTF. CDR3 sequence (DNA): TGTGCCAGCTCACCTGCCGGGACAGGGCGTATAGGGGCCAACGTCCTGACTTTC.